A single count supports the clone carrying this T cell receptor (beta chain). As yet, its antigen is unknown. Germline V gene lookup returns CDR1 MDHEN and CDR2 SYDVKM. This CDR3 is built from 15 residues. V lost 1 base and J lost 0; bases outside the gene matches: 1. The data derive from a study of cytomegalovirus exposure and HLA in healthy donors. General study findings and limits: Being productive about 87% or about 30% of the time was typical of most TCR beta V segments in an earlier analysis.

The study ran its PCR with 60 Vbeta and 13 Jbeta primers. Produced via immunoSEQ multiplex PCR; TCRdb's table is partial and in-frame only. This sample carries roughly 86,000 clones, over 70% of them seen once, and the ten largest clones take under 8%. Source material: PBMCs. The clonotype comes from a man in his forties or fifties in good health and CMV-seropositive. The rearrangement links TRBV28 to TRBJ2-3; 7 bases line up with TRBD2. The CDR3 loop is CASSLLAGSTDTQYF. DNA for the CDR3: TGTGCCAGCAGTTTATTAGCGGGTAGCACAGATACGCAGTATTTT.